These 21 T cell receptor beta chains were sequenced from one sample in a study of beta chain features in type 1 diabetes. Since all of the isolated RNA was reverse transcribed, expressed TCRB transcripts were what got sequenced. Here immunoSEQ multiplex PCR was the method, and the copy in TCRdb shows in-frame clones only, minus some. The repertoire has around 340,000 clones, about 20% of them found once; the top ten carry 0.044%. The sequencing input was naive CD4+ T cells from blood. Receptors originate from a woman between 18 and 30 years old in good health.

The CDR3: CASSLGPGRSNLALWNTIYF. CDR3 sequence (DNA): TGCGCCAGCAGCTTGGGACCAGGCCGCTCCAATTTGGCACTCTGGAACACCATATATTTT. V usage is TRBV5-1 and J usage is TRBJ1-3; D remains ambiguous. With 0 bases removed from V and 7 bases from J, the gap between germline ends came to 29 bases. This CDR3 contains 20 residues. The germline gives CDR1 SGHRS, CDR2 YFSETQ. The whole variable domain, filled in from reference TRBV5-1 and TRBJ1-3, reads KAGVTQTPRYLIKTRGQQVTLSCSPISGHRSVSWYQQTPGQGLQFLFEYFSETQRNKGNFPGRFSGRQFSNSRSEMNVSTLELGDSALYLCASSLGPGRSNLALWNTIYFGEGSWLTVV.

The J gene is TRBJ2-1, the V gene TRBV2; a weak D match, TRBD2 (6 bases). Germline loops: CDR1 SNHLY, CDR2 FYNNEI. The CDR3 consists of 14 residues. V was clipped by 6 bases and J by 6 bases, with 15 bases between them. Written as DNA, the CDR3 is TGTGCCAGCAGATTTACTAGCCTCGTCAATGAGCAGTTCTTC. Translation gives CASRFTSLVNEQFF.

Comment on this clone: This specimen includes other DNA sequences encoding the same CDR3. The chain combines TRBV30 with TRBJ1-3; 7 nucleotides line up with TRBD1. Germline assignment: CDR1 GTSNPN and CDR2 SVGIG (reference sequence). V lost 3 bases to trimming and J lost 1 base; unmatched junction nucleotides: 0. The CDR3 is 13 amino acids. The DNA of the CDR3 is TGTGCCTGGAGCAGGGGGTCTGGAAACACCATATATTTT. It is translated as CAWSRGSGNTIYF. Full variable domain (outside the CDR3, taken from reference TRBV30 and TRBJ1-3): SQTIHQWPATLVQPVGSPLSLECTVEGTSNPNLYWYRQAAGRGLQLLFYSVGIGQISSEVPQNLSASRPQDRQFILSSKKLLLSDSGFYLCAWSRGSGNTIYFGEGSWLTVV.

This rearrangement joins TRBV5-4 to TRBJ2-3; a possible D gene is TRBD1 (6 bases). The CDR3 spans 18 residues. Germline assignment: CDR1 SGHNT and CDR2 YYREEE (reference sequence). V lost 0 bases, J lost 4 bases, and 21 bases lay in between. CDR3 sequence: CASSLGQGSQRSADTQYF. The CDR3 bases are TGTGCCAGCAGCTTGGGCCAGGGGAGTCAAAGGAGCGCAGATACGCAGTATTTT.

The chain couples TRBV19 to TRBJ2-3, with D uncertain. Germline values: CDR1 LNHDA, CDR2 SQIVND (reference sequence). V gave up 10 bases and J gave up 2 bases, with 10 bases separating them. The CDR3 contains 12 residues. The CDR3 nucleotides read TGTGCCATTTCTAGTGACACAGATACGCAGTATTTT. Protein sequence: CAISSDTDTQYF.

The chain carries TRBV4-1 and TRBJ1-2; D is possibly TRBD1 (5 bases). Trimming removed 1 base from V and 4 bases from J, with 10 bases in between. The CDR3 has 14 residues. Germline CDR1 and CDR2: MGHRA and YSYEKL. The CDR3 here is CASSQVRGSYGYTF. In nucleotides, the CDR3 is TGCGCCAGCAGCCAAGTTAGGGGAAGCTATGGCTACACCTTC.

The chain combines TRBV18 with TRBJ2-7; TRBD1 matches 10 bases. The J segment lost 4 bases and the V segment lost 6 bases, leaving 9 bases of the junction unmatched. The germline gives CDR1 KGHSH, CDR2 LQKENI. This CDR3 has 15 amino acids. CDR3 coding DNA: TGTGCCAGCTCTCAACTTGGACAGGGGGAATACGAGCAGTACTTC. This encodes CASSQLGQGEYEQYF.

The chain couples TRBV5-8 to TRBJ1-4, with a weak D call TRBD1 (5 bases). This CDR3 has 14 amino acids. The V end was cut by 0 bases, the J end by 4 bases, with 7 bases between. Germline loops: CDR1 SGHTS, CDR2 YDEGEE. CDR3 in DNA: TGTGCCAGCAGCTTGGGACAGCGTAATGAAAAACTGTTTTTT. Amino acid sequence: CASSLGQRNEKLFF.

This clone was seen only a few times. The J gene is TRBJ2-3, the V gene TRBV5-4, with TRBD2 identical over 13 bases. The CDR3 spans 16 residues. V shed 3 bases, J shed 2 bases, and the junction held 3 bases outside the gene matches. Germline loops: CDR1 SGHNT, CDR2 YYREEE (reference sequence). The CDR3 coding sequence is TGTGCCAGCAGCTCCGGGACTAGCGGGGTCACAGATACGCAGTATTTT. Amino acids: CASSSGTSGVTDTQYF. The whole variable domain, remainder taken from reference TRBV5-4 and TRBJ2-3, is ETGVTQSPTHLIKTRGQQVTLRCSSQSGHNTVSWYQQALGQGPQFIFQYYREEENGRGNFPPRFSGLQFPNYSSELNVNALELDDSALYLCASSSGTSGVTDTQYFGPGTRLTVL.

V and J are TRBV20-1 and TRBJ1-2, with unresolved D. The germline V gene encodes CDR1 DFQATT and CDR2 SNEGSKA (reference sequence). V lost 3 bases to trimming and J lost 8 bases, with 7 bases between them. The CDR3 sequence is 10 residues long. The CDR3 reads CSASLGGYTF. The CDR3 region has the DNA TGCAGTGCTAGTCTCGGGGGCTACACCTTC.

The chain recombines TRBV15 with TRBJ2-7; D is uncertain. Trimming removed 1 base at V and 5 bases at J, with 9 bases between. Per the germline V gene, CDR1 is LNHNV and CDR2 is YYDKDF (reference sequence). The CDR3 extends over 13 amino acids. Written as DNA, the CDR3 is TGTGCCACCAGCAGAGGGGCCGTCCACGAGCAGTACTTC. This translates into CATSRGAVHEQYF.

The chain recombines TRBV6-5 with TRBJ2-1; TRBD1 matches 9 bases. The CDR3 spans 13 residues. The germline V gene has CDR1 MNHEY and CDR2 SVGAGI. The V and J ends lost 1 base and 8 bases, in that order; junction bases with no gene match: 0. This chain's CDR3 is CASSYWTGDEQFF. The CDR3 DNA reads as TGTGCCAGCAGTTACTGGACAGGGGATGAGCAGTTCTTC.

V gene TRBV4-1 combines with J gene TRBJ2-1; 10 bases agree with TRBD1. Trimming took 4 bases from V and 7 from J; bases not matched to a gene: 7. The CDR3 consists of 15 residues. Per the germline V gene, CDR1 is MGHRA and CDR2 is YSYEKL. CDR3 amino acids: CASSRAGQGRNEQFF. In nucleotides, the CDR3 is TGCGCCAGCAGCCGGGCGGGACAGGGGAGAAATGAGCAGTTCTTC.

V is TRBV6-4 and J is TRBJ1-2, with 7 nucleotides matching TRBD1. Germline assignment: CDR1 MRHNA and CDR2 SNTAGT. The trim removed 7 bases at V and 8 bases at J, leaving 13 bases unmatched. This CDR3 has 14 amino acids. The CDR3 protein is CASMSGQAYVGYTF. The CDR3 DNA reads TGTGCCAGCATGAGCGGACAGGCCTACGTGGGCTACACCTTC.

This clone was observed a handful of times. The genes are TRBV30 and TRBJ2-5; D not certain. Germline CDR1 is GTSNPN and CDR2 is SVGIG (reference sequence). With 2 bases removed from V and 4 bases from J, the gap between germline ends came to 8 bases. The CDR3 spans 12 residues. Here the CDR3 DNA reads TGTGCCTGGAGTATCTTTCTAGAGACCCAGTACTTC. Amino acid sequence: CAWSIFLETQYF.

V is TRBV5-1 and J is TRBJ2-3, with 7 positions matching TRBD2. Per the germline V gene, CDR1 is SGHRS and CDR2 is YFSETQ. The V segment lost 0 bases and the J segment 1 base; nucleotides outside the gene matches: 8. This CDR3 has 17 amino acids. The CDR3 DNA follows: TGCGCCAGCAGCTTGGCTCCAGCGGGATGGGGCACAGATACGCAGTATTTT. The encoded protein is CASSLAPAGWGTDTQYF.

This clone was recorded a few times. This chain uses TRBV4-1 with TRBJ2-7, with TRBD2 matching over 7 bases. Germline V gene lookup returns CDR1 MGHRA and CDR2 YSYEKL. The ends lost 3 bases at V and 2 bases at J; junction bases unmatched: 4. This CDR3 is built from 14 residues. CDR3 coding DNA: TGCGCCAGCAGCCACGTGGGGAGGGCCTACGAGCAGTACTTC. It yields the protein CASSHVGRAYEQYF.

This clone was observed a few times. This chain joins TRBV30 and TRBJ1-5; perhaps TRBD1 as D (6 bases). Per germline, CDR1 GTSNPN and CDR2 SVGIG (reference sequence). The CDR3 spans 14 residues. V lost 0 bases and J lost 5, with 11 bases in between. CDR3 bases: TGTGCCTGGAGTGTACGACAGGCCTATCAGCCCCAGCATTTT. This codes for CAWSVRQAYQPQHF.

This clone showed up just a few times. The chain links TRBV2 to TRBJ2-5; the D is unclear. Trimming removed 8 bases at V and 4 bases at J, with 14 bases between. Germline V gene data show CDR1 as SNHLY and CDR2 as FYNNEI. This CDR3 region has 13 residues. CDR3 coding DNA: TGTGCCAGCGAGCTGGTAGAGCGAGAGACCCAGTACTTC. Protein: CASELVERETQYF.

V usage is TRBV1 and J usage is TRBJ2-2; the D call in the table, TRBD2, was not verified against the DNA. TRBV1 is a pseudogene locus. This CDR3 spans 16 amino acids. The CDR3 DNA follows: TGCACGAACCCGGGACTAGCGGGGGCGTTCACCGGGGAGCTGTTTTTT. It codes for CTNPGLAGAFTGELFF.

This clone was found a few times. The J gene is TRBJ2-7, the V gene TRBV15; 10 bases match TRBD2. With 2 bases clipped from V and 5 bases from J, the junction kept 18 bases outside the gene matches. This CDR3 has 19 residues. Germline V CDR1 and CDR2: LNHNV, YYDKDF (reference sequence). The CDR3, as DNA: TGTGCCACCAGCAGACCGACCGGGACTAGCGACTACGGGGTCCACGAGCAGTACTTC. Its protein product is CATSRPTGTSDYGVHEQYF.